This passage covers 26 T cell receptor beta chains from one sample sequenced in a study of blood T cell repertoires in COVID-19. The protocol was immunoSEQ multiplex PCR, while the TCRdb copy is restricted to in-frame clones and leaves out a portion. The table lists fewer than 200,000 clones, 60% to 80% of them singletons. The sequenced sample was peripheral blood. The receptors derive from a woman between 70 and 85 years old with acute or convalescent COVID-19.

A few counts support this clone. The chain uses TRBV5-1 and TRBJ2-1, with 7 bases fitting TRBD2. Losses at the gene ends were 0 bases for V and 2 bases for J; bases not matched to a gene: 8. The CDR3 is 17 amino acids. Germline-derived CDR1 and CDR2 are SGHRS and YFSETQ. The CDR3 region has the DNA TGCGCCAGCAGCTTGGGATCTCTAGCGGAACCCTACAATGAGCAGTTCTTC. Translating gives CASSLGSLAEPYNEQFF. The whole variable domain, remainder taken from reference TRBV5-1 and TRBJ2-1, is KAGVTQTPRYLIKTRGQQVTLSCSPISGHRSVSWYQQTPGQGLQFLFEYFSETQRNKGNFPGRFSGRQFSNSRSEMNVSTLELGDSALYLCASSLGSLAEPYNEQFFGPGTRLTVL.

V gene TRBV5-1 combines with J gene TRBJ2-2; D is uncertain. CDR1 is SGHRS, CDR2 YFSETQ, per germline. V was pared by 2 bases and J by 0 bases, with 23 bases between. The CDR3 length is 20 residues. The CDR3 DNA sequence: TGCGCCAGCAGCTTCAATCCCCCGACACGCTCAGGTTCGAACACCGGGGAGCTGTTTTTT. It yields the protein CASSFNPPTRSGSNTGELFF.

The rearrangement joins TRBV28 to TRBJ1-4, with no clear D. The CDR3 sequence is 17 residues long. V gave up 8 bases and J gave up 4 bases, with 23 bases separating them. Germline V gene lookup returns CDR1 MDHEN and CDR2 SYDVKM. The CDR3 reads CASGNPGLIPINEKLFF. The CDR3, as DNA: TGTGCCAGCGGTAATCCAGGTTTAATTCCGATTAATGAAAAACTGTTTTTT.

J is TRBJ1-4 and V is TRBV5-6; D uncertain. V was pared by 0 bases and J by 5 bases, with 11 bases between. This CDR3 is 15 amino acids long. Germline V lookup: CDR1 SGHDT, CDR2 YYEEEE. The CDR3 region is CASSLVRELNEKLFF. CDR3 coding DNA: TGTGCCAGCAGCTTGGTACGGGAGCTAAATGAAAAACTGTTTTTT.

The chain uses TRBV29-1 and TRBJ1-1, with D possibly matching TRBD1 (6 bases). The CDR3 is 15 amino acids. The V end was cut by 7 bases, the J end by 0 bases, with 18 bases between. Germline CDR1 is SQVTM and CDR2 is ANQGSEA. CDR3 sequence: CSAGRGNTLNTEAFF. The CDR3 DNA follows: TGCAGCGCGGGAAGGGGGAATACCCTGAACACTGAAGCTTTCTTT.

The chain couples TRBV30 to TRBJ2-1; TRBD2 agrees at 9 bases. J lost 7 bases, V lost 1 base, and 5 bases had no gene match. The CDR3 covers 14 residues. Germline values: CDR1 GTSNPN, CDR2 SVGIG (reference sequence). Here the CDR3 reads CAWSGLAGSNEQFF. CDR3 DNA sequence: TGTGCCTGGAGTGGGCTAGCGGGAAGTAATGAGCAGTTCTTC.

V gene TRBV6-1 combines with J gene TRBJ1-5; no firm D call. Germline CDR1 reads MNHNS; CDR2 reads SASEGT. The ends were cut back, 3 bases at V and 3 bases at J, with 12 bases in the middle. The CDR3 runs to 15 residues. The CDR3 region is CASSDLGTDNQPQHF. As DNA, the CDR3 is TGTGCCAGCAGTGACCTCGGAACAGACAATCAGCCCCAGCATTTT.

The rearrangement links TRBV5-1 to TRBJ2-7, with D possibly being TRBD1 or TRBD2 (5 bases each). Germline V lookup: CDR1 SGHRS, CDR2 YFSETQ. The CDR3 is made up of 13 amino acids. Between the trimmed V and J ends, which lost 4 bases and 4 bases, there was a span of 12 bases. In DNA, the CDR3 is TGCGCCAGCAGCGTGGGACCGGGGTACGAGCAGTACTTC. It yields the protein CASSVGPGYEQYF.

This chain links TRBV7-3 with TRBJ2-1; D might be TRBD2 (6 bases). The V gene's germline CDR1 is SGHTA and CDR2 FQGTGA. V lost 5 bases, J lost 3 bases, and 14 bases lay in between. This CDR3 region has 15 residues. CDR3 coding DNA: TGTGCCAGCAGCATAGACCGGGGAGGCTACAATGAGCAGTTCTTC. Protein sequence: CASSIDRGGYNEQFF.

The V and J genes are TRBV7-6 and TRBJ2-2; 16 bases line up with TRBD2. The germline gives CDR1 SGHVS, CDR2 FNYEAQ. This CDR3 has 21 amino acids. J gave up 4 bases and V 1 base, and 12 bases lay outside the gene matches. CDR3 nucleotide sequence: TGTGCCAGCAGCTTAGATCGAATGGCCGGGACTAGCGGGAGGGCCACCGGGGAGCTGTTTTTT. Translated, it gives CASSLDRMAGTSGRATGELFF.

The gene calls are TRBV2 and TRBJ1-4, with D possibly being TRBD1 (5 bases). This CDR3 has 14 residues. Germline-derived CDR1 and CDR2 are SNHLY and FYNNEI. The germline V and J ends were trimmed by 10 bases and 2 bases, with 14 bases remaining between them. The CDR3 DNA sequence: TGTGCCACTAAGCCCAGGGTGACTAATGAAAAACTGTTTTTT. Protein product: CATKPRVTNEKLFF. Combining the CDR3 with reference TRBV2 and TRBJ1-4 gives the whole variable domain EPEVTQTPSHQVTQMGQEVILRCVPISNHLYFYWYRQILGQKVEFLVSFYNNEISEKSEIFDDQFSVERPDGSNFTLKIRSTKLEDSAMYFCATKPRVTNEKLFFGSGTQLSVL.

J is TRBJ2-1 and V is TRBV3-1 (or the pseudogene TRBV3-2), with a possible D match to TRBD2 (5 bases). CDR1 is LGHDT and CDR2 is YNNKEL in the germline V gene (reference sequence). The CDR3 sequence is 13 residues long. Trimming took off 1 base at V and 13 bases at J, with 14 bases between the two ends. Here the CDR3 DNA reads TGTGCCAGCAGCCAAGCACTACTAGTGTTTCAGTTCTTC. It yields the protein CASSQALLVFQFF.

The rearrangement joins TRBV27 to TRBJ2-1; 8 bases are a match to TRBD2. Per the germline V gene, CDR1 is MNHEY and CDR2 is SMNVEV (reference sequence). The CDR3 is made up of 16 amino acids. V was clipped by 4 bases and J by 6 bases; unmatched bases: 11. The CDR3: CASSSLGSAGANEQFF. The CDR3 region has the DNA TGTGCCAGCAGTTCCCTGGGATCAGCGGGAGCCAATGAGCAGTTCTTC.

The chain links TRBV5-1 to TRBJ2-3; possible D gene TRBD2, 7 bases. V gave up 0 bases and J gave up 1 base, with 9 bases separating them. CDR1 is SGHRS, CDR2 YFSETQ, per germline. CDR3 length equals 15 residues. Here the CDR3 DNA reads TGCGCCAGCAGCTTGGCGGGGGGCGGCACAGATACGCAGTATTTT. Translating it yields CASSLAGGGTDTQYF.

This chain connects TRBV7-9 to TRBJ1-3; D gene uncertain. Germline V lookup: CDR1 SEHNR, CDR2 FQNEAQ (reference sequence). V was shortened by 9 bases and J by 0 bases, with 12 bases between the two germline ends. This CDR3 has 14 residues. In DNA, the CDR3 is TGTGCCAGTTCGATCGGGAGCTCTGGAAACACCATATATTTT. It codes for CASSIGSSGNTIYF.

The sample holds a few counts of this clone. V gene TRBV5-1 combines with J gene TRBJ1-4; TRBD1 aligns across 7 bases. V was clipped by 4 bases and J by 6 bases; unmatched bases: 6. CDR3 length: 14 amino acids. Germline loops: CDR1 SGHRS, CDR2 YFSETQ. CDR3 DNA: TGCGCCAGCAGCCCGGGACAGAACCATGAAAAACTGTTTTTT. It translates to CASSPGQNHEKLFF.

This clone was observed a handful of times. V gene TRBV10-1 combines with J gene TRBJ2-5, with 10 nucleotides matching TRBD1. This CDR3 region has 15 residues. Trimming cost V 6 bases and J 4 bases; bases outside gene matches: 8. CDR1 WNHNN and CDR2 SYGVQD come from the germline V gene (reference sequence). CDR3 in DNA: TGCGCCAGCAGCCGGGACAGGGGCCCTCGAGAGACCCAGTACTTC. Its protein is CASSRDRGPRETQYF.

The V call is TRBV5-4, the J call TRBJ2-7; 10 nucleotides align to TRBD2. Germline assignment: CDR1 SGHNT and CDR2 YYREEE (reference sequence). This CDR3 has 15 amino acids. V gave up 6 bases and J gave up 4 bases; unmatched junction bases: 10. The CDR3: CASKESSGSQYEQYF. Written as DNA, the CDR3 is TGTGCCAGCAAGGAGTCTAGCGGGAGCCAATACGAGCAGTACTTC.

This clone was seen only a few times. This chain connects TRBV2 to TRBJ2-7; unclear D gene. CDR3 size: 14 residues. Germline CDR1 is SNHLY and CDR2 is FYNNEI. V lost 7 bases and J lost 2, with 15 bases in between. CDR3 sequence reads: CASNPNGATYEQYF. The CDR3 DNA reads as TGTGCCAGCAATCCGAACGGAGCAACCTACGAGCAGTACTTC.

The chain has TRBV30 and TRBJ1-2; weak D call: TRBD1 (5 bases). Germline values: CDR1 GTSNPN, CDR2 SVGIG (reference sequence). The CDR3 is made up of 15 amino acids. The germline V and J ends were trimmed by 0 bases and 4 bases, with 15 bases remaining between them. CDR3 DNA: TGTGCCTGGAGTGTATTGGCAGGGAAGACCTATGGCTACACCTTC. It translates to CAWSVLAGKTYGYTF.

This chain connects TRBV28 to TRBJ2-1, with 9 bases aligning to TRBD1. CDR3 length: 15 residues. Germline CDR1 is MDHEN and CDR2 is SYDVKM. Germline trimming cut 3 bases from V and 4 bases from J; bases unmatched to any gene: 4. CDR3 region: CASSFPGTGYNEQFF. The CDR3, as DNA: TGTGCCAGCAGTTTTCCAGGGACAGGGTACAATGAGCAGTTCTTC. Using reference TRBV28 and TRBJ2-1 for the parts outside the CDR3, the full variable domain is DVKVTQSSRYLVKRTGEKVFLECVQDMDHENMFWYRQDPGLGLRLIYFSYDVKMKEKGDIPEGYSVSREKKERFSLILESASTNQTSMYLCASSFPGTGYNEQFFGPGTRLTVL.

This chain links TRBV25-1 with TRBJ1-1, with 11 nucleotides matching TRBD1. The CDR3 is 14 residues long. V shed 6 bases and J 4 bases; nucleotides not matched to a gene: 4. Germline V gene lookup returns CDR1 MGHDK and CDR2 SYGVNS. The CDR3, as DNA: TGTGCCAGCAGGGAGGGGACAGGGGGCACTGAAGCTTTCTTT. Translating gives CASREGTGGTEAFF.

The chain joins TRBV5-8 to TRBJ2-3; 10 bases are a match to TRBD2. V shed 5 bases, J shed 5 bases, and the junction held 11 bases outside the gene matches. The germline CDR1 and CDR2 sequences are SGHTS and YDEGEE. The CDR3 is 16 amino acids. This chain's CDR3 is CASSWGTSVFQDTQYF. The CDR3 DNA reads as TGTGCCAGCAGTTGGGGGACTAGCGTTTTTCAAGATACGCAGTATTTT. Full variable domain (missing parts from reference TRBV5-8 and TRBJ2-3): EAGVTQSPTHLIKTRGQQATLRCSPISGHTSVYWYQQALGLGLQFLLWYDEGEERNRGNFPPRFSGRQFPNYSSELNVNALELEDSALYLCASSWGTSVFQDTQYFGPGTRLTVL.

This clone was seen only once. The V gene is TRBV15, the J gene TRBJ1-3; maybe TRBD1 (6 bases). Trimming shortened V by 8 bases and J by 0 bases, and 20 bases separated the two germline ends. The CDR3 spans 17 residues. Germline V CDR1 and CDR2: LNHNV, YYDKDF (reference sequence). The CDR3 loop reads CATRFLRGLPSGNTIYF. The CDR3 DNA is TGTGCCACCCGGTTCCTCAGGGGCTTACCCTCTGGAAACACCATATATTTT.

This clone was detected a few times. The chain's CDR3 is CASSLTRTRRQFF. The CDR3 DNA follows: TGTGCCAGCAGCTTGACTCGGACTAGGAGGCAGTTCTTC. The chain links TRBV5-6 to TRBJ2-1, with TRBD2 matching over 7 bases. Looked up from germline, CDR1 is SGHDT and CDR2 is YYEEEE. Losses at the gene ends were 1 base for V and 12 bases for J; bases not matched to a gene: 7. There are 13 residues in the CDR3.

This rearrangement joins TRBV19 to TRBJ1-1, with D possibly TRBD1 on 6 matching bases. The ends were cut back, 0 bases at V and 8 bases at J, with 10 bases in the middle. Germline CDR1 is LNHDA and CDR2 is SQIVND (reference sequence). The CDR3 consists of 13 residues. In nucleotides, the CDR3 is TGTGCCAGTAGTATAGATCTTGGGACAGAAGCTTTCTTT. This encodes CASSIDLGTEAFF.